This T cell receptor beta chain was identified in a study of OX40 agonist ivuxolimab in advanced cancers. Generated by immunoSEQ multiplex PCR, the TCRdb table keeps only in-frame clones and is missing some. Of 40,000 to 45,000 clones listed, 85% to 90% are singletons. Trimming took off 0 bases at V and 4 bases at J, with 10 bases between the two ends. The germline CDR1 and CDR2 sequences are SGDLS and YYNGEE. The CDR3 extends over 15 amino acids. This TCR came from an adult with an advanced solid tumor such as melanoma, head and neck, liver or kidney cancer. This chain connects TRBV9 to TRBJ2-2; D remains unclear. The sample here was CD4+ or CD8+ T cells sorted from blood, taken in a trial of the OX40 agonist ivuxolimab. Written as DNA, the CDR3 is TGTGCCAGCAGCGTAGACTTTTCCGGCACCGGGGAGCTGTTTTTT. Its protein product is CASSVDFSGTGELFF.